This record concerns one T cell receptor beta chain sequence. What it binds is unknown. Profiled with immunoSEQ multiplex PCR; TCRdb holds only in-frame clones, not every one. The table includes about 79,000 clones, 80% to 95% detected once. The entry originates in a study of cytomegalovirus exposure and HLA in healthy donors. About the research overall: The roughly 110 validation repertoires were reported in a later analysis to have been generated on the same platform as the roughly 670 first-cohort repertoires. Study-wide points: According to a later analysis, TCR clusters from the first cohort tended to co-occur in the 120 or so validation repertoires. A few chains tied to CMV proved CMV antigen-specific in vitro.

The trim removed 6 bases at V and 5 bases at J, leaving 16 bases unmatched. CDR1 is LNHDA and CDR2 is SQIVND in the germline V gene (reference sequence). The CDR3 spans 16 residues. This receptor was obtained from a woman aged 30 to 39 in good health and CMV-seronegative. The V gene is TRBV19, the J gene TRBJ2-7; TRBD2 aligns across 7 bases. Sequences were obtained from PBMCs. The CDR3 protein is CASREGRERGFDEQYF. In nucleotides, the CDR3 is TGTGCCAGTAGGGAGGGGAGGGAAAGGGGCTTCGACGAGCAGTACTTC.